The present TCR beta chain was sequenced within a study of shared clonotypes between healthy human individuals. Partitioning of CD4+ cells yielded a CD45RA+ naive subset and a CD45RA-negative memory subset. Remarks on this clone: Its antigen is unknown.

General study results and limits: Sequencing depth was a factor that was expected to affect clonotype sharing among donors. Naive subsets tended to show greater estimated richness than memory subsets.

Germline CDR1 SGHRS, CDR2 YFSETQ. V shed 1 base and J shed 3 bases, with 7 bases lying between them. The CDR3 sequence is 13 residues long. This was a deep-level run. Sequencing was performed with immunoSEQ multiplex PCR; in TCRdb, only in-frame clones are kept and a portion is missing. This table holds about 2.4 million clones, 93% found once. Material for sequencing was naive CD4+ T cells from PBMCs. The sample's subset: CD45RA+ positively selected. This receptor was identified in a man younger than 30 in good health. Some clones in this sample may be carry-over from other donors' samples. This sequence joins TRBV5-1 and TRBJ1-1; D gene unclear. The CDR3 bases are TGCGCCAGCAGCTTGAAGCGGGACACTGAAGCTTTCTTT. The encoded protein is CASSLKRDTEAFF.